This record concerns one T cell receptor beta chain sequence. After extraction with the RNeasy kit, roughly 0.45 to 1 ug of the RNA was reverse transcribed using random hexamers. TCRdb used MiXCR to reprocess the immunoSEQ multiplex PCR reads, holding one entry per CDR3 protein. The sample holds about 150,000 distinct CDR3 sequences, 95% to 96% seen once. The sample originates from a study of CD8 T cells in Susac syndrome. TCR beta sequences were obtained from blood CD8+ and CD4+ T cells. With 0 bases clipped from V and 10 bases from J, the junction kept 8 bases outside the gene matches. The CDR3 length is 15 residues. The germline CDR1 and CDR2 sequences are SGDLS and YYNGEE.

The sequencing input was CD8+ T cells from PBMCs. The rearrangement uses TRBV9 and TRBJ2-1, with 9 bases lining up with TRBD1. This sequence was found in a human donor with multiple sclerosis. The CDR3 DNA is TGTGCCAGCAGCGTAGTGAGGGACAGGGTGGACGAGCAGTTCTTC. Translation gives CASSVVRDRVDEQFF.